Below, one T cell receptor beta chain is given with its context. Antigen unknown. In the naive CD8 group, cells lacked CD45RO and were positively selected for CCR7, so terminally differentiated effector memory CD45RA+ cells were left out. The authors distributed each subset's genomic DNA evenly over several immunoSEQ plates. Sequenced by immunoSEQ multiplex PCR; TCRdb stores in-frame clones only, minus some. The table has about 2.2 million clones, just over 90% seen once. The data belong to a study of shared clonotypes between healthy human individuals. Study overall: The composition of the donors was a couple of women and three men aged 18 to 49.

Study-level results: When naive CD4 clonotypes were compared across a handful of donors, about 4.8% were shared. The study found lower generation probabilities in non-shared clonotypes than in those shared by all four donors.

CDR3 length: 15 residues. The V gene's germline CDR1 is SNHLY and CDR2 FYNNEI. V was pared by 9 bases and J by 2 bases, with 18 bases between. The clonotype was recovered from a man aged 18 to 30 in good health. Some clones in this sample may be carry-over from other donors' samples. The sequenced sample consisted of naive CD8+ T cells from PBMCs. The chain employs TRBV2 and TRBJ2-3; no definite D call. The CDR3 protein is CASTKRVTHTDTQYF. The CDR3 DNA is TGTGCCAGTACTAAACGAGTCACCCACACAGATACGCAGTATTTT.